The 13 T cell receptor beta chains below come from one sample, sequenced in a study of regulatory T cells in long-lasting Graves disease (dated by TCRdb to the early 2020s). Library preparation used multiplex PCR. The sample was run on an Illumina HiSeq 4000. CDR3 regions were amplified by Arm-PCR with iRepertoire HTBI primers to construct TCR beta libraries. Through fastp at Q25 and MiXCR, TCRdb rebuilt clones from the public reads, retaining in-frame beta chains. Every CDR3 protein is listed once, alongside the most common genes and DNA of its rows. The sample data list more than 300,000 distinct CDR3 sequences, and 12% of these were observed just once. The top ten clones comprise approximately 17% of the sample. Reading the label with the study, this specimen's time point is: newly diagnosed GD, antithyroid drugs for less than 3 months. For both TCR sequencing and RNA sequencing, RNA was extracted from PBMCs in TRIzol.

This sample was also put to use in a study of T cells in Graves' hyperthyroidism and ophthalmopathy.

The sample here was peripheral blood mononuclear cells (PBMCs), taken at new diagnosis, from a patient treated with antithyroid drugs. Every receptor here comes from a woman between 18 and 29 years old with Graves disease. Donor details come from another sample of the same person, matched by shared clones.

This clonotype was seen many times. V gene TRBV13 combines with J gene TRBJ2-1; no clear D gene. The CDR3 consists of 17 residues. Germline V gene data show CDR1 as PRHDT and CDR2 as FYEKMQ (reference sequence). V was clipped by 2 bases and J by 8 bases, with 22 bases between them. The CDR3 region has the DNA TGTGCCAGCAGCTTAATCGCGATGAATCTCCCTACAGATGAGCAGTTCTTC. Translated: CASSLIAMNLPTDEQFF.

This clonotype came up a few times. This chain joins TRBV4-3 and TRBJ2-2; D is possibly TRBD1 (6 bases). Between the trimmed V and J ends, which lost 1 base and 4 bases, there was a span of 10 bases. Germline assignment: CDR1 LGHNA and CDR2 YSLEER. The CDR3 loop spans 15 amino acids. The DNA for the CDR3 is TGCGCCAGCAGCCAAGGGAACAGGGTCACCGGGGAGCTGTTTTTT. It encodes CASSQGNRVTGELFF.

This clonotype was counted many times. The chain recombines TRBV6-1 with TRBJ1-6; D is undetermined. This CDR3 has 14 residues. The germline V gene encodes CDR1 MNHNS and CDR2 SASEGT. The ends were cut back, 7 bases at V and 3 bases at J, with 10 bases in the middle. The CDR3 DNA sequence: TGTGCCAGCATCAGGACCTTCTATAATTCACCCCTCCACTTT. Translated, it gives CASIRTFYNSPLHF.

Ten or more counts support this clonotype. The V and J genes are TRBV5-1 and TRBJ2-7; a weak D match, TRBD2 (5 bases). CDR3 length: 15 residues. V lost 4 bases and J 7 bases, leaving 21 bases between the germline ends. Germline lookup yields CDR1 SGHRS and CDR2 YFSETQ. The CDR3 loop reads CASSPDPSSFREQYV. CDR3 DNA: TGCGCCAGCAGCCCGGATCCCTCTAGCTTTCGGGAGCAGTACGTC.

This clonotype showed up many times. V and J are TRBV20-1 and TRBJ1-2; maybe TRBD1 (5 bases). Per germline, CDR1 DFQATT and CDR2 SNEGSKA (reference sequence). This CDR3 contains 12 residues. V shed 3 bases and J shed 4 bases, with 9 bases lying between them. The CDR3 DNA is TGCAGTGCTAGCGGGGGAAGCTATGGCTACACCTTC. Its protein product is CSASGGSYGYTF.

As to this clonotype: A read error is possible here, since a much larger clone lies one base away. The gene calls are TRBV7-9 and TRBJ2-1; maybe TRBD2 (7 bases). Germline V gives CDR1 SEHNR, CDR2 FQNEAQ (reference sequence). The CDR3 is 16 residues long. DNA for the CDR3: TGTGCCAGCAGCTCTACCGCGGGGGCGATGTACAATGAGCAGCTCTTC. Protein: CASSSTAGAMYNEQLF.

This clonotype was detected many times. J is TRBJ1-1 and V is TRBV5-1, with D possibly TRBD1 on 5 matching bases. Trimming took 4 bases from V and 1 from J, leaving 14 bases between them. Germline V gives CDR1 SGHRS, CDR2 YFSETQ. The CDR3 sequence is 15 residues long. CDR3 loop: CASSGGGGENTEAFF. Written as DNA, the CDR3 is TGCGCCAGCAGCGGTGGCGGGGGGGAGAACACTGAAGCTTTCTTT.

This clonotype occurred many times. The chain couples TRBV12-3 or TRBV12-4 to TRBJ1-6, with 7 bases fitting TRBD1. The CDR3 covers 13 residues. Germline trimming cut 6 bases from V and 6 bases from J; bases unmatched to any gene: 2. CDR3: CASRGTVNSPLHF. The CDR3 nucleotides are TGTGCCAGCAGGGGGACAGTTAATTCACCCCTCCACTTT.

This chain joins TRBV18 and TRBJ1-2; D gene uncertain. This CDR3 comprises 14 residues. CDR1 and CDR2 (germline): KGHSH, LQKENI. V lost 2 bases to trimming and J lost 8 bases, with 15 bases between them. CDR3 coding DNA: TGTGCCAGCTCACCAAATGAGCGTCGTGGCGGCTACACCTTC. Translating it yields CASSPNERRGGYTF. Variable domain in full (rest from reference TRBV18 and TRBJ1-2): NAGVMQNPRHLVRRRGQEARLRCSPMKGHSHVYWYRQLPEEGLKFMVYLQKENIIDESGMPKERFSAEFPKEGPSILRIQQVVRGDSAAYFCASSPNERRGGYTFGSGTRLTVV.

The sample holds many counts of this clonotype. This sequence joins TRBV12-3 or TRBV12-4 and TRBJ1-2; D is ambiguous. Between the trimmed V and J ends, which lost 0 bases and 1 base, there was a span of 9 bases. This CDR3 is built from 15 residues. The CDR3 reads CASSLARRRNYGYTF. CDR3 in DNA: TGTGCCAGCAGTTTAGCGCGGCGACGTAACTATGGCTACACCTTC.

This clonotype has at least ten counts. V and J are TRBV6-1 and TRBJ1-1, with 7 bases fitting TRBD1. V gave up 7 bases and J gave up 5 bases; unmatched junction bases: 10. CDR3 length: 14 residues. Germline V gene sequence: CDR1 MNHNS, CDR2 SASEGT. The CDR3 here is CASNPITRGTEAFF. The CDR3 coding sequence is TGTGCCAGCAACCCCATAACCAGGGGGACTGAAGCTTTCTTT.

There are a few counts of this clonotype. CDR3 DNA sequence: TGCGCCAGCAGCCCAGGACAGGGTAGCTATGGCTACACCTTC. It yields the protein CASSPGQGSYGYTF. The rearrangement joins TRBV4-3 to TRBJ1-2; 8 nucleotides line up with TRBD1. Germline trimming cut 4 bases from V and 4 bases from J; bases unmatched to any gene: 5. Germline V CDR1 and CDR2: LGHNA, YSLEER. The CDR3 contains 14 residues.

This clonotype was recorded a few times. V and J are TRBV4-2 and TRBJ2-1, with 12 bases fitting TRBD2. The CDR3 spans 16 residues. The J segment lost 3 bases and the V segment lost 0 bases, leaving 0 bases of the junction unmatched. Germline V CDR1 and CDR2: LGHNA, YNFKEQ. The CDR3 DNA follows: TGTGCCAGCAGCCAAGAGACTAGCGGGAGCTACAATGAGCAGTTCTTC. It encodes CASSQETSGSYNEQFF.